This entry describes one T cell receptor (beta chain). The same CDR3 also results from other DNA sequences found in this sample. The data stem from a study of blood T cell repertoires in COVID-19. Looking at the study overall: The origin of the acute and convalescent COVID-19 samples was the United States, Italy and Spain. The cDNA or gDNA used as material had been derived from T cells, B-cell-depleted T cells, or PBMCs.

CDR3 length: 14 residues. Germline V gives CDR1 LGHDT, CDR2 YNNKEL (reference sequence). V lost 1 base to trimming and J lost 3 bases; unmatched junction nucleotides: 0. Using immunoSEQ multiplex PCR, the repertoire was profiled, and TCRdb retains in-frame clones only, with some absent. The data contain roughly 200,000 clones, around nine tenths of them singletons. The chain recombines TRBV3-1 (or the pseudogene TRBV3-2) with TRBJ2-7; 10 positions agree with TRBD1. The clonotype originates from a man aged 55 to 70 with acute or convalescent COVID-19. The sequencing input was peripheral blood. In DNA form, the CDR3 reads TGTGCCAGCAGCCAAGGGACAGGGGGCTACGAGCAGTACTTC. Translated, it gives CASSQGTGGYEQYF.